A single T cell receptor beta chain is shown here with its context. Given a much more abundant clone one base away, this may be a read error. This likely comes from a read error, as the CDR3 has no conserved phenylalanine or tryptophan at its end. The sample originates from a study of tumor and adjacent non-tumor tissue in lung cancer. RNA was extracted from bulk tissue without any cell sorting. The library came from three nested PCR rounds adapted from ARM-PCR protocols. TCRdb re-called the multiplex PCR reads through MiXCR, storing one row per CDR3 protein. The sample carries 220,000 or so distinct CDR3 sequences, less than 80% recorded once. Sequenced material: lung tumor tissue. The sequence was collected from a man aged 60-69 years with non-small cell lung cancer.

The CDR3: CASSLERVFEAGAFS. CDR3 in DNA: TGTGCCAGCAGCTTAGAAAGGGTCTTTGAAGCTGGAGCTTTCTCT. J is TRBJ1-1 and V is TRBV11-2; D not certain. Germline V gives CDR1 SGHAT, CDR2 FQNNGV. The CDR3 consists of 15 residues. V lost 0 bases to trimming and J lost 10 bases, with 18 bases between them.